This T cell receptor beta chain stems from a study of blood T cell repertoires in COVID-19. In the source study's methods: Amplified reference gene primers provided the basis for estimating nucleated cell counts. The repertoire was sequenced with immunoSEQ multiplex PCR; TCRdb's copy has only in-frame clones and lacks some. The V and J calls and clone size are taken from that table; D and trimming were inferred from the DNA. The sample contains under 200,000 clones, around 87% of which appear only once. The Seattle patients joined while their infection was active and were tracked longitudinally afterward. V lost 1 base and J 7 bases, leaving 17 bases between the germline ends. The germline V gene has CDR1 LGHNA and CDR2 YNFKEQ. The CDR3 has 16 amino acids.

The sequenced material came from peripheral blood. The clonotype originates from a woman older than 75 with COVID-19, enrolled during active disease. The chain is built from TRBV4-2 and TRBJ1-5; possibly TRBD1 for D (6 bases). DNA of the CDR3: TGTGCCAGCAGCCAAGGAACGGGAGGGGGGTGGCAGCCCCAGCATTTT. Residues: CASSQGTGGGWQPQHF.